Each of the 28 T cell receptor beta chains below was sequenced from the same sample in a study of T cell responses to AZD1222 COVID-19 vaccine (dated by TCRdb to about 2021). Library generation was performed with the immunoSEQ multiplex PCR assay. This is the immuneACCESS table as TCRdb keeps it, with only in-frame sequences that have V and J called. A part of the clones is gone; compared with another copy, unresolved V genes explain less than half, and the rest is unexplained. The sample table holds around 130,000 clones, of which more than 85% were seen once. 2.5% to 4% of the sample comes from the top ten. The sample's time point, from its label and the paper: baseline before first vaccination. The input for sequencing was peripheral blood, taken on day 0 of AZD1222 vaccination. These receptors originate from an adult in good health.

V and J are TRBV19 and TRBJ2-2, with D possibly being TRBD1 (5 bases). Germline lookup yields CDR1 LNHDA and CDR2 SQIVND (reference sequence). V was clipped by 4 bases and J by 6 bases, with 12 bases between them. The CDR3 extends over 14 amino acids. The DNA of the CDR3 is TGTGCCAGTAGTAACCAGGGTTCCGCCGGGGAGCTGTTTTTT. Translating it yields CASSNQGSAGELFF.

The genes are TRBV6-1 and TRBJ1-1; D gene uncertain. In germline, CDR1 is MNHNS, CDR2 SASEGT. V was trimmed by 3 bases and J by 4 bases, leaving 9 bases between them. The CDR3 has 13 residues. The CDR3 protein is CASSDRLTTEAFF. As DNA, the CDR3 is TGTGCCAGCAGTGATAGGTTAACCACTGAAGCTTTCTTT.

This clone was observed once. The CDR3 protein is CASSLGTGAGGFNEQFF. CDR3 nucleotide sequence: TGTGCCAGCAGCTTAGGTACCGGCGCGGGAGGGTTCAATGAGCAGTTCTTC. The chain employs TRBV5-8 and TRBJ2-1; 9 bases match TRBD2. CDR3 length: 17 residues. Germline CDR1 is SGHTS and CDR2 is YDEGEE. The V segment lost 2 bases and the J segment 6 bases; nucleotides outside the gene matches: 12.

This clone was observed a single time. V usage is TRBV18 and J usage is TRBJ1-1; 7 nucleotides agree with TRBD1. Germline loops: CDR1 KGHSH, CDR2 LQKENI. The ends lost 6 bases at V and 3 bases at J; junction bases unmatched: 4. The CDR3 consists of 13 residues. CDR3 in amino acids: CASSRGTDTEAFF. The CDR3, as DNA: TGTGCCAGCTCCCGAGGGACAGACACTGAAGCTTTCTTT.

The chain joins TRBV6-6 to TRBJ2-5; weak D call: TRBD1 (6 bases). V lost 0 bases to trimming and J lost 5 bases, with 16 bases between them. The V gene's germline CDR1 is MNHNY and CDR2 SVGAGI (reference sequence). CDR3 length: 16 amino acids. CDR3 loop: CASSYSAGDTMETQYF. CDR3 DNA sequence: TGTGCCAGCAGTTACTCGGCAGGGGATACGATGGAGACCCAGTACTTC.

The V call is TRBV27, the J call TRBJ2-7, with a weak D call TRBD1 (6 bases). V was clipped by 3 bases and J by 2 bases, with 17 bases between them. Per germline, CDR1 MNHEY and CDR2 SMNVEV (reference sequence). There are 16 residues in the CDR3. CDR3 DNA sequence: TGTGCCAGCAGTTTCTCCGCCGGGACAAAGACCTACGAGCAGTACTTC. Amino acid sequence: CASSFSAGTKTYEQYF.

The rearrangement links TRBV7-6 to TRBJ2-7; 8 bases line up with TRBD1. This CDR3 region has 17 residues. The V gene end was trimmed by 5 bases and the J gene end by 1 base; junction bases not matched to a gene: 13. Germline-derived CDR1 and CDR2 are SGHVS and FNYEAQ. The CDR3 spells CASSLNIGRTGSYEQYF. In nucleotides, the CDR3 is TGTGCCAGCAGCCTGAACATCGGTCGGACAGGGTCCTACGAGCAGTACTTC.

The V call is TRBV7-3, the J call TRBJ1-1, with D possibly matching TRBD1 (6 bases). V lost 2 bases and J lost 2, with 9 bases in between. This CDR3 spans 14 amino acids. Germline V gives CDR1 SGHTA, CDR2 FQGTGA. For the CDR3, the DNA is TGTGCCAGCAGCTTAGACGGGGGCAACACTGAAGCTTTCTTT. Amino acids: CASSLDGGNTEAFF.

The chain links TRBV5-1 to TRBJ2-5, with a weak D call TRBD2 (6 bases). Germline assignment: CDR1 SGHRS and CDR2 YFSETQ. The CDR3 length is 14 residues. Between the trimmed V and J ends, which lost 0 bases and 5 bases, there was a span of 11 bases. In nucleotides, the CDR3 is TGCGCCAGCAGCTTGGTCTTAGGAGGGGAGACCCAGTACTTC. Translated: CASSLVLGGETQYF. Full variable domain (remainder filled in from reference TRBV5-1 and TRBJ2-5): KAGVTQTPRYLIKTRGQQVTLSCSPISGHRSVSWYQQTPGQGLQFLFEYFSETQRNKGNFPGRFSGRQFSNSRSEMNVSTLELGDSALYLCASSLVLGGETQYFGPGTRLLVL.

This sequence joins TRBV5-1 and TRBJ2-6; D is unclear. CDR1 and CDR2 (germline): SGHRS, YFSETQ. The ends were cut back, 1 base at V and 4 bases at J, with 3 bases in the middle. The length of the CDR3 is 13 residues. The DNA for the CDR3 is TGCGCCAGCAGCTTGTTAGGGGCCAACGTCCTGACTTTC. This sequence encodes CASSLLGANVLTF.

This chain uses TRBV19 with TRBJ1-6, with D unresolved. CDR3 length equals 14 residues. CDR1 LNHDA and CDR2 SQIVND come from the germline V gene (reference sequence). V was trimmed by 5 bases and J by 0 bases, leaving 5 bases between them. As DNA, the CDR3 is TGTGCCAGTAGTGAGAGCTCCTATAATTCACCCCTCCACTTT. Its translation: CASSESSYNSPLHF.

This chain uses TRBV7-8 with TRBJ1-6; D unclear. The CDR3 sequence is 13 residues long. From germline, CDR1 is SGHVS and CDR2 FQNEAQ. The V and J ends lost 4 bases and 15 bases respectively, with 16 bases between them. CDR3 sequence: CASSSQREFVLHF. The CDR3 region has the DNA TGTGCCAGCAGCTCCCAAAGGGAATTTGTCCTCCACTTT.

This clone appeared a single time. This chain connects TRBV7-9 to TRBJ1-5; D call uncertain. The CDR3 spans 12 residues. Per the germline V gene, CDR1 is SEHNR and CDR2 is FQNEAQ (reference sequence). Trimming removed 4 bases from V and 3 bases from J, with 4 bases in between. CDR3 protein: CASSSYNQPQHF. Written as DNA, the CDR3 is TGTGCCAGCAGCTCCTACAATCAGCCCCAGCATTTT.

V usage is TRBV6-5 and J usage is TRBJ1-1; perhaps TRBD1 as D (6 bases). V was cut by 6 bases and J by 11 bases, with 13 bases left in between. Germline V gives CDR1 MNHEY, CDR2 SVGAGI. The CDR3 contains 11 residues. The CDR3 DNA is TGTGCCAGCAGCCGGGACACGACGGCTTTCTTT. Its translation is CASSRDTTAFF.

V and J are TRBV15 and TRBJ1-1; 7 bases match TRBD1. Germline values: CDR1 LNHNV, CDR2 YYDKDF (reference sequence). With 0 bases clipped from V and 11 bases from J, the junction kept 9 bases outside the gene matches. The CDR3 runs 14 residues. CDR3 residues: CATSRDQGEWRAFF. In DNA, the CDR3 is TGTGCCACCAGCAGAGACCAGGGGGAGTGGAGGGCTTTCTTT.

CDR3 DNA: TGTGCCAGTAGTGTGACTATCCTTAAACCGAACACTGAAGCTTTCTTT. This encodes CASSVTILKPNTEAFF. The genes are TRBV19 and TRBJ1-1; D remains unclear. V gave up 5 bases and J gave up 1 base, with 17 bases separating them. Germline assignment: CDR1 LNHDA and CDR2 SQIVND (reference sequence). The CDR3 is 16 amino acids.

The CDR3 coding sequence is TGTGCCAGCAGTTACCTCAACGGGGAAAAACTGTTTTTT. Protein sequence: CASSYLNGEKLFF. The chain is built from TRBV5-6 and TRBJ1-4; D is ambiguous. The CDR3 length is 13 residues. Trimming stripped 5 bases from V and 8 bases from J, with 13 bases between. The V gene's germline CDR1 is SGHDT and CDR2 YYEEEE.

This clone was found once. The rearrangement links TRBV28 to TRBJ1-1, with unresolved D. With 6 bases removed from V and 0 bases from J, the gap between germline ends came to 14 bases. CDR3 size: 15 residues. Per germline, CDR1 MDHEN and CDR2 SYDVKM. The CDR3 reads CASSPPLIMNTEAFF. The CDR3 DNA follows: TGTGCCAGCAGCCCCCCCCTTATTATGAACACTGAAGCTTTCTTT.

Here the CDR3 reads CASSLGGQANSPLHF. CDR3 nucleotides: TGTGCCAGCAGTTTAGGCGGCCAGGCGAATTCACCCCTCCACTTT. The V gene is TRBV28, the J gene TRBJ1-6; D ambiguous. The CDR3 is made up of 15 amino acids. Looked up from germline, CDR1 is MDHEN and CDR2 is SYDVKM. V lost 2 bases and J 7 bases, leaving 12 bases between the germline ends.

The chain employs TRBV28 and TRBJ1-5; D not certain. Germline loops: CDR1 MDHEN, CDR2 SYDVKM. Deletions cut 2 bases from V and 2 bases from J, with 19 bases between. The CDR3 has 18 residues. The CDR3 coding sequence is TGTGCCAGCAGTTTAGTTGGAGGGAGAACTAAGCGCAATCAGCCCCAGCATTTT. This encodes CASSLVGGRTKRNQPQHF.

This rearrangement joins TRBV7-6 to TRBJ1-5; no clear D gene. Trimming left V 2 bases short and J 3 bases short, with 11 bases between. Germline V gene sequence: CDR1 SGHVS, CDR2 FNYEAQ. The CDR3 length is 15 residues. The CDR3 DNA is TGTGCCAGCAGCTTATTCTCGGGGAACAATCAGCCCCAGCATTTT. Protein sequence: CASSLFSGNNQPQHF. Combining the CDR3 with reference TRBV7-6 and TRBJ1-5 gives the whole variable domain GAGVSQSPRYKVTKRGQDVALRCDPISGHVSLYWYRQALGQGPEFLTYFNYEAQQDKSGLPNDRFSAERPEGSISTLTIQRTEQRDSAMYRCASSLFSGNNQPQHFGDGTRLSIL.

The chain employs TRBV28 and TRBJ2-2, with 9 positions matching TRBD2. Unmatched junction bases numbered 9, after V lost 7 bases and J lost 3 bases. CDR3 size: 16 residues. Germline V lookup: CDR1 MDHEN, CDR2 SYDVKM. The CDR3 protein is CASISDAGGDTGELFF. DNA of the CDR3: TGTGCCAGCATCTCGGACGCGGGAGGGGACACCGGGGAGCTGTTTTTT. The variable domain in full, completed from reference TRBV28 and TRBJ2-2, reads DVKVTQSSRYLVKRTGEKVFLECVQDMDHENMFWYRQDPGLGLRLIYFSYDVKMKEKGDIPEGYSVSREKKERFSLILESASTNQTSMYLCASISDAGGDTGELFFGEGSRLTVL.

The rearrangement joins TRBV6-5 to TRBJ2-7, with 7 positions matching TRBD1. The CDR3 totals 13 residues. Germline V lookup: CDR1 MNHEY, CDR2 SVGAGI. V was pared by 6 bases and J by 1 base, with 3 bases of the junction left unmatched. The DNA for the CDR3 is TGTGCCAGCAGGGCAGGGGGATCCTACGAGCAGTACTTC. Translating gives CASRAGGSYEQYF.

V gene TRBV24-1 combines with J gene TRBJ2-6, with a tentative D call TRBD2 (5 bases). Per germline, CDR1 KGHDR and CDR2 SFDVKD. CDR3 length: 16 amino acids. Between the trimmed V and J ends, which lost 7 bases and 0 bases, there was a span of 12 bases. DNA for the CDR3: TGTGCCACCAGCGCACAGCGGAGCTCTGGGGCCAACGTCCTGACTTTC. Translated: CATSAQRSSGANVLTF.

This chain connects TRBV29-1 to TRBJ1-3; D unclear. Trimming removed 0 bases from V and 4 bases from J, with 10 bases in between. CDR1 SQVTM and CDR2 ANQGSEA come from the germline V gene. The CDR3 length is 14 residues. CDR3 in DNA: TGCAGCGTTGAAGATCTGAAGGGAGGAAACACCATATATTTT. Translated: CSVEDLKGGNTIYF.

CDR3 residues: CASSHSPRDTQETQYF. In nucleotides, the CDR3 is TGTGCCAGCAGCCACTCCCCCCGGGACACCCAAGAGACCCAGTACTTC. V is TRBV14 and J is TRBJ2-5, with D perhaps matching TRBD1 (6 bases). Germline V CDR1 and CDR2: SGHDN, FVKESK. The CDR3 is 16 amino acids. Deletions cut 3 bases from V and 1 base from J, with 15 bases between.

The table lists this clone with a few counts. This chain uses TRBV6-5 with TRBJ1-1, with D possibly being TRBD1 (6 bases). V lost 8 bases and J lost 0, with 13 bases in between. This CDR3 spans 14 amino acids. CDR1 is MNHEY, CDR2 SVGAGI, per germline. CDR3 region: CASEGGRMNTEAFF. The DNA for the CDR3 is TGTGCCAGCGAAGGGGGGCGCATGAACACTGAAGCTTTCTTT.

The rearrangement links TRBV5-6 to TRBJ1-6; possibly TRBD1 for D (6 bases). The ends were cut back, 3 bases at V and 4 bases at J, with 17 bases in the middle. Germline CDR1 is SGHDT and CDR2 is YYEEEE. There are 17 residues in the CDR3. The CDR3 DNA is TGTGCCAGCAGCTCCTTACAGGGCCCAATTTATAATTCACCCCTCCACTTT. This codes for CASSSLQGPIYNSPLHF.